Shown below are 22 T cell receptor beta chains from a single sample sequenced in a study of PD-1 blockade in classical Hodgkin lymphoma. Relapses following autologous stem cell transplantation were seen in all patients, with brentuximab vedotin exposure varying. The assay was immunoSEQ multiplex PCR, and TCRdb's table has in-frame clones only and misses some. The sample carries about 28,000 clones, around four fifths recorded once. The specimen comprised peripheral blood mononuclear cells (PBMCs), sampled before the second cycle of nivolumab. These receptors were obtained from a human donor with classical Hodgkin lymphoma.

The chain is built from TRBV5-1 and TRBJ1-4, with 8 bases aligning to TRBD1. Germline values: CDR1 SGHRS, CDR2 YFSETQ. Losses at the gene ends were 3 bases for V and 8 bases for J; bases not matched to a gene: 6. This CDR3 region has 14 residues. CDR3 coding DNA: TGCGCCAGCAGCTGGACAGGGATAGGGGAAAAACTGTTTTTT. As protein: CASSWTGIGEKLFF.

This chain connects TRBV16 to TRBJ1-2; D is possibly TRBD1 (5 bases). The germline V gene encodes CDR1 KGHSY and CDR2 FQNENV. The V end was cut by 1 base, the J end by 7 bases, with 7 bases between. This CDR3 is built from 12 residues. In nucleotides, the CDR3 is TGTGCCAGCAGCCAATGGGGCCGTGGCTACACCTTC. Amino acid sequence: CASSQWGRGYTF.

This clone showed up just a few times. The genes are TRBV5-1 and TRBJ2-2; D might be TRBD2 (7 bases). The CDR3 totals 15 residues. V shed 0 bases and J shed 6 bases, with 12 bases lying between them. Germline-derived CDR1 and CDR2 are SGHRS and YFSETQ. The chain's CDR3 is CASSLGGGAPGELFF. Written as DNA, the CDR3 is TGCGCCAGCAGCTTGGGCGGGGGCGCCCCCGGGGAGCTGTTTTTT. Supplemented by reference TRBV5-1 and TRBJ2-2, the full variable domain reads KAGVTQTPRYLIKTRGQQVTLSCSPISGHRSVSWYQQTPGQGLQFLFEYFSETQRNKGNFPGRFSGRQFSNSRSEMNVSTLELGDSALYLCASSLGGGAPGELFFGEGSRLTVL.

V gene TRBV28 combines with J gene TRBJ2-7; maybe TRBD2 (5 bases). The CDR3 length is 14 residues. CDR1 and CDR2 (germline): MDHEN, SYDVKM. Deletions cut 3 bases from V and 0 bases from J, with 9 bases between. The CDR3 bases are TGTGCCAGCAGTTTCGGGGAGAGCTCCTACGAGCAGTACTTC. This translates into CASSFGESSYEQYF.

This sequence joins TRBV19 and TRBJ2-3, with a possible D match to TRBD1 (6 bases). The CDR3 has 14 amino acids. Trimming took off 7 bases at V and 1 base at J, with 12 bases between the two ends. Germline CDR1 LNHDA, CDR2 SQIVND (reference sequence). CDR3 DNA sequence: TGTGCCAGTATCCCGGACAGAGGCACAGATACGCAGTATTTT. Encoded protein: CASIPDRGTDTQYF.

This clone was counted a few times. V gene TRBV2 combines with J gene TRBJ1-1; D remains unclear. There are 12 residues in the CDR3. Trimming removed 9 bases from V and 7 bases from J, with 15 bases in between. CDR1 SNHLY and CDR2 FYNNEI come from the germline V gene. CDR3 amino acids: CASRTRGNEAFF. The CDR3, as DNA: TGTGCCAGTCGGACCCGAGGAAATGAAGCTTTCTTT.

This clone showed up just a few times. This chain joins TRBV19 and TRBJ2-2, with D possibly called TRBD1 or TRBD2 (7 bases each). Trimming removed 6 bases from V and 3 bases from J, with 17 bases in between. Germline-derived CDR1 and CDR2 are LNHDA and SQIVND (reference sequence). CDR3 length: 16 residues. The DNA of the CDR3 is TGTGCCAGTAGGACCCAGGGGGGGGCACACACCGGGGAGCTGTTTTTT. It specifies CASRTQGGAHTGELFF.

The chain employs TRBV5-6 and TRBJ2-1; D ambiguous. The germline CDR1 and CDR2 sequences are SGHDT and YYEEEE. V was pared by 3 bases and J by 8 bases, with 15 bases between. CDR3 length equals 14 residues. CDR3 residues: CASSSGRPADEQFF. In DNA form, the CDR3 reads TGTGCCAGCAGCTCGGGCCGCCCGGCGGATGAGCAGTTCTTC.

V is TRBV11-3 and J is TRBJ1-4, with 9 bases lining up with TRBD1. The germline CDR1 and CDR2 sequences are SGHNT and YENEEA. The CDR3 is made up of 14 amino acids. Trimming removed 6 bases from V and 7 bases from J; junction bases left unmatched: 6. The CDR3 loop is CASSYRGQGEKLFF. The CDR3 nucleotides are TGTGCCAGCAGTTACAGGGGGCAGGGTGAAAAACTGTTTTTT.

This clone was found once. The chain is built from TRBV4-1 and TRBJ2-3, with TRBD2 matching over 11 bases. The junction had 8 bases not matched to a gene; V was cut back by 4 bases and J by 2 bases. The CDR3 covers 17 residues. The germline V gene has CDR1 MGHRA and CDR2 YSYEKL. This CDR3 is CASSLSLAGGNTDTQYF. In nucleotides, the CDR3 is TGCGCCAGCAGCCTAAGTCTAGCGGGGGGAAACACAGATACGCAGTATTTT.

The chain joins TRBV14 to TRBJ2-1; D is perhaps TRBD1 or TRBD2 (5 bases each). Trimming left V 1 base short and J 4 bases short, with 14 bases between. The CDR3 contains 16 residues. Germline V gene data show CDR1 as SGHDN and CDR2 as FVKESK. The CDR3 sequence is CASSQVGLAHYNEQFF. The CDR3 DNA sequence: TGTGCCAGCAGCCAAGTGGGGCTAGCCCATTACAATGAGCAGTTCTTC. The full variable domain, its missing parts supplied by reference TRBV14 and TRBJ2-1, is EAGVTQFPSHSVIEKGQTVTLRCDPISGHDNLYWYRRVMGKEIKFLLHFVKESKQDESGMPNNRFLAERTGGTYSTLKVQPAELEDSGVYFCASSQVGLAHYNEQFFGPGTRLTVL.

This sequence joins TRBV5-4 and TRBJ2-1; the D is unclear. Germline V gives CDR1 SGHNT, CDR2 YYREEE (reference sequence). The CDR3 contains 13 residues. The ends were cut back, 5 bases at V and 0 bases at J, with 6 bases in the middle. The CDR3 region is CASRVDSYNEQFF. The CDR3, as DNA: TGTGCCAGCAGGGTTGACTCCTACAATGAGCAGTTCTTC.

The gene calls are TRBV7-2 and TRBJ1-2, with TRBD1 matching over 8 bases. V shed 1 base, J shed 8 bases, and the junction held 12 bases outside the gene matches. The germline V gene encodes CDR1 SGHTA and CDR2 FQGNSA. CDR3 size: 16 residues. The CDR3 here is CASSLEGRTGYLGYTF. The CDR3 nucleotides are TGTGCCAGCAGCTTAGAAGGCCGGACAGGGTATTTGGGCTACACCTTC.

This clone has a handful of counts. The same CDR3 arises from other DNA sequences in this sample as well. This CDR3 is CASSRGQKNTEAFF. As DNA, the CDR3 is TGTGCCAGTAGTAGGGGACAGAAGAACACTGAAGCTTTCTTT. J is TRBJ1-1 and V is TRBV19, with TRBD1 matching 7 bases. Germline CDR1 LNHDA, CDR2 SQIVND (reference sequence). Trimming cost V 4 bases and J 1 base; bases outside gene matches: 3. This CDR3 contains 14 residues.

This chain uses TRBV6-5 with TRBJ1-2; tentative D call: TRBD1 (6 bases). The CDR3 extends over 15 amino acids. Looked up from germline, CDR1 is MNHEY and CDR2 is SVGAGI. Trimming removed 2 bases at V and 4 bases at J, with 14 bases between. The CDR3 DNA sequence: TGTGCCAGCAGTTACCTACTTCCGGGGGCCTATGGCTACACCTTC. Its protein is CASSYLLPGAYGYTF.

This chain links TRBV11-2 with TRBJ2-3, with D uncertain. The ends were cut back, 5 bases at V and 5 bases at J, with 11 bases in the middle. The CDR3 runs to 13 residues. CDR1 and CDR2 from the germline V gene are SGHAT and FQNNGV. The CDR3 protein is CASSPHKGDTQYF. The CDR3 DNA follows: TGTGCCAGCAGCCCCCATAAGGGAGATACGCAGTATTTT.

This clone occurred once. This chain links TRBV19 with TRBJ1-1; the D is unclear. Trimming stripped 2 bases from V and 0 bases from J, with 7 bases between. The CDR3 has 14 amino acids. Germline V gene sequence: CDR1 LNHDA, CDR2 SQIVND (reference sequence). CDR3: CASSINNMNTEAFF. CDR3 nucleotides: TGTGCCAGTAGTATAAACAACATGAACACTGAAGCTTTCTTT.

The chain has TRBV18 and TRBJ1-1, with TRBD1 as a possible D gene (5 bases). Germline lookup yields CDR1 KGHSH and CDR2 LQKENI. The V gene lost 2 bases and the J gene lost 0 bases, with 10 bases spanning the gap. The CDR3 consists of 15 residues. CDR3 sequence reads: CASSPELRVNTEAFF. CDR3 in DNA: TGTGCCAGCTCACCAGAGCTCAGGGTGAACACTGAAGCTTTCTTT.

The rearrangement links TRBV15 to TRBJ2-5; 11 bases align to TRBD1. From germline, CDR1 is LNHNV and CDR2 YYDKDF (reference sequence). With V trimmed by 5 bases and J by 3 bases, 17 bases remained unmatched. There are 19 residues in the CDR3. CDR3 protein: CATSPAWDRGTTTKETQYF. Here the CDR3 DNA reads TGTGCCACCAGCCCTGCGTGGGACAGGGGGACTACAACTAAAGAGACCCAGTACTTC.

The CDR3 DNA reads as TGTGCCAGCAGCCCGCAAGTGGCACCTGAAGCTTTCTTT. Protein product: CASSPQVAPEAFF. This chain connects TRBV5-4 to TRBJ1-1; D not resolved. CDR1 and CDR2 (germline): SGHNT, YYREEE (reference sequence). The CDR3 covers 13 residues. With 4 bases removed from V and 6 bases from J, the gap between germline ends came to 13 bases.

J is TRBJ1-1 and V is TRBV27; D gene uncertain. The CDR3 sequence is 13 residues long. The V end lost 2 bases, the J end lost 4 bases, and 8 bases lay between the germline ends. The germline CDR1 and CDR2 sequences are MNHEY and SMNVEV (reference sequence). The CDR3 here is CASSLRVGTEAFF. CDR3 DNA: TGTGCCAGCAGTTTACGGGTGGGCACTGAAGCTTTCTTT.

The V gene is TRBV5-1, the J gene TRBJ1-3; D remains ambiguous. The CDR3 has 13 residues. CDR1 is SGHRS and CDR2 is YFSETQ in the germline V gene. Trimming shortened V by 2 bases and J by 3 bases, and 6 bases separated the two germline ends. The DNA of the CDR3 is TGCGCCAGCAGCTTCCTGGATGGAAACACCATATATTTT. This gives the protein CASSFLDGNTIYF.